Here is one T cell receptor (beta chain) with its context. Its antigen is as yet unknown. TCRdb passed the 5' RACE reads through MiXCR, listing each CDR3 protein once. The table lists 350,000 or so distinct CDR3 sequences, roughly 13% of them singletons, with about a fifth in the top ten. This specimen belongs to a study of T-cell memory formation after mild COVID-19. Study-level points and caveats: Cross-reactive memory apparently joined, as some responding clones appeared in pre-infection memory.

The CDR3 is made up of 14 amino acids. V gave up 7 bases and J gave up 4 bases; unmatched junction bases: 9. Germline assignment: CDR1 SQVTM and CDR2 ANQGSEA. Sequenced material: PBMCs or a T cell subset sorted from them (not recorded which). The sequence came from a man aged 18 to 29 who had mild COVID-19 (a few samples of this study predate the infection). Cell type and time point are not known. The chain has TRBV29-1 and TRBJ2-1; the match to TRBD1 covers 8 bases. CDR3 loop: CSGLGGQEYNEQFF. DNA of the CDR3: TGCAGCGGCCTCGGGGGACAGGAATACAATGAGCAGTTCTTC.